The 19 T cell receptor beta chains below were found in one sample sequenced in a study of cytomegalovirus exposure and HLA in healthy donors. Researchers ran the PCR with 60 Vbeta and 13 Jbeta primers. Only in-frame clones appear in the TCRdb table, and some are missing; sequencing was by immunoSEQ multiplex PCR. The table lists about 130,000 clones. The sequencing sample was made of PBMCs. The receptors here all came from a woman in her fifties or sixties in good health and CMV-seronegative.

The chain links TRBV7-9 to TRBJ2-7, with unresolved D. The CDR3 spans 12 residues. Trimming left V 1 base short and J 4 bases short, with 5 bases between. CDR1 and CDR2 (germline): SEHNR, FQNEAQ (reference sequence). This CDR3 is CASSLGQYEQYF. The CDR3 coding sequence is TGTGCCAGCAGCTTAGGTCAGTACGAGCAGTACTTC.

This chain links TRBV28 with TRBJ1-3, with D unclear. The germline V gene has CDR1 MDHEN and CDR2 SYDVKM. Trimming left V 5 bases short and J 0 bases short, with 11 bases between. There are 15 residues in the CDR3. The CDR3 DNA reads as TGTGCCAGCAGTGTTATTCCGGGCTCTGGAAACACCATATATTTT. The encoded protein is CASSVIPGSGNTIYF. The variable domain in full, with the rest retrieved from reference TRBV28 and TRBJ1-3, is DVKVTQSSRYLVKRTGEKVFLECVQDMDHENMFWYRQDPGLGLRLIYFSYDVKMKEKGDIPEGYSVSREKKERFSLILESASTNQTSMYLCASSVIPGSGNTIYFGEGSWLTVV.

The genes are TRBV2 and TRBJ2-7; 11 nucleotides match TRBD2. Trimming at V came to 7 bases and at J to 8 bases, leaving 1 base not matched to a gene. Germline V gene lookup returns CDR1 SNHLY and CDR2 FYNNEI. The CDR3 length is 11 residues. The CDR3 spells CASMTSGKQYF. CDR3 sequence (DNA): TGTGCCAGCATGACTAGCGGGAAGCAGTACTTC.

The chain has TRBV19 and TRBJ1-6, with 7 positions matching TRBD1. The CDR3 is 15 residues long. CDR1 and CDR2 (germline): LNHDA, SQIVND (reference sequence). V lost 9 bases, J lost 5 bases, and 10 bases stayed unmatched. The DNA of the CDR3 is TGTGCCAGCAGGCCAGGGACAGTAGATAATTCACCCCTCCACTTT. It specifies CASRPGTVDNSPLHF.

The CDR3 DNA is TGCAGCGCCCCCTTTTCGGGGGGCGCTGAAGCTTTCTTT. Protein sequence: CSAPFSGGAEAFF. The rearrangement joins TRBV29-1 to TRBJ1-1; D might be TRBD1 (6 bases). The V and J ends lost 7 bases and 6 bases respectively, with 18 bases between them. The CDR3 is 13 residues long. Germline V CDR1 and CDR2: SQVTM, ANQGSEA.

The V call is TRBV21-1, the J call TRBJ2-7; the table's D call TRBD2 went unverified against the DNA. TRBV21-1 is labeled a pseudogene. The CDR3 loop spans 15 amino acids. Written as DNA, the CDR3 is TGTGCCAGCAGTGCAGAGACTAGCGTTGTCGACGAGCAGTACTTC. This encodes CASSAETSVVDEQYF.

The chain couples TRBV6-1 to TRBJ2-5; 8 nucleotides line up with TRBD1. Judging by the DNA end, TRBJ2-7 fits better; the J call may be wrong. The V gene's germline CDR1 is MNHNS and CDR2 SASEGT. The CDR3 is 13 amino acids. CDR3 residues: CASSNGQGYEQYF. The DNA of the CDR3 is TGTGCCAGCAGTAACGGACAGGGCTACGAGCAGTACTTC.

The chain joins TRBV2 to TRBJ2-1; D may be TRBD2 (7 bases). The germline V gene encodes CDR1 SNHLY and CDR2 FYNNEI. The CDR3 length is 14 residues. Trimming left V 6 bases short and J 8 bases short, with 17 bases between. CDR3 protein: CASRQGPGGYEQFF. CDR3 nucleotides: TGTGCCAGCAGACAGGGACCGGGGGGCTATGAGCAGTTCTTC.

The chain employs TRBV2 and TRBJ2-3, with 7 positions matching TRBD1. Germline trimming cut 1 base from V and 14 bases from J; bases unmatched to any gene: 15. The length of the CDR3 is 15 residues. Germline V gene lookup returns CDR1 SNHLY and CDR2 FYNNEI. CDR3 loop: CASSEGFGTVERWYF. In DNA form, the CDR3 reads TGTGCCAGCAGTGAAGGTTTCGGGACAGTAGAACGATGGTATTTT. The entire variable domain, with the rest obtained from reference TRBV2 and TRBJ2-3, is as follows: EPEVTQTPSHQVTQMGQEVILRCVPISNHLYFYWYRQILGQKVEFLVSFYNNEISEKSEIFDDQFSVERPDGSNFTLKIRSTKLEDSAMYFCASSEGFGTVERWYFGPGTRLTVL.

V and J are TRBV11-2 and TRBJ2-5; D may be TRBD2 (7 bases). V lost 1 base, J lost 9 bases, and 21 bases lay in between. The V gene's germline CDR1 is SGHAT and CDR2 FQNNGV. The CDR3 is 16 residues long. The CDR3 loop is CASSLGSGGPLGAQYF. The DNA for the CDR3 is TGTGCCAGCAGCTTAGGTTCCGGGGGGCCCCTAGGGGCCCAGTACTTC.

The genes are TRBV27 and TRBJ2-1; no clear D gene. Germline CDR1 MNHEY, CDR2 SMNVEV (reference sequence). Trimming took 0 bases from V and 5 from J, leaving 5 bases between them. CDR3 length: 13 amino acids. The CDR3 region is CASSLSPDNEQFF. CDR3 bases: TGTGCCAGCAGTTTATCGCCGGACAATGAGCAGTTCTTC.

This sequence joins TRBV6-5 and TRBJ2-2; 9 bases line up with TRBD2. The CDR3 runs 14 residues. The J segment lost 6 bases and the V segment lost 6 bases, leaving 5 bases of the junction unmatched. Germline CDR1 and CDR2: MNHEY and SVGAGI. This CDR3 reads CASSPGLAPGELFF. The CDR3 DNA follows: TGTGCCAGCAGCCCGGGACTAGCTCCCGGGGAGCTGTTTTTT.

This rearrangement joins TRBV9 to TRBJ1-2; D gene unclear. Trimming cost V 1 base and J 6 bases, with 7 bases left between them. From germline, CDR1 is SGDLS and CDR2 YYNGEE. The CDR3 is 12 amino acids. Here the CDR3 DNA reads TGTGCCAGCAGCGTACCCCGGGATGGCTACACCTTC. Translation: CASSVPRDGYTF.

J is TRBJ2-5 and V is TRBV7-9; no reliable D call. This CDR3 comprises 15 residues. Germline-derived CDR1 and CDR2 are SEHNR and FQNEAQ (reference sequence). V gave up 5 bases and J gave up 2 bases, with 15 bases separating them. The CDR3 spells CASSPPRLEQETQYF. Written as DNA, the CDR3 is TGTGCCAGCAGCCCCCCCCGTCTTGAGCAAGAGACCCAGTACTTC.

The J gene is TRBJ2-1, the V gene TRBV5-1; 7 nucleotides match TRBD1. Unmatched junction bases numbered 3, after V lost 4 bases and J lost 2 bases. This CDR3 spans 14 amino acids. Germline lookup yields CDR1 SGHRS and CDR2 YFSETQ. The CDR3 sequence is CASSHGTAYNEQFF. As DNA, the CDR3 is TGCGCCAGCAGCCACGGGACAGCCTACAATGAGCAGTTCTTC.

This chain uses TRBV21-1 with TRBJ2-7; the table's D call of TRBD1 was not tested on the DNA. TRBV21-1 is classified as a pseudogene. This CDR3 region has 14 residues. CDR3 sequence: CASSKTVPSYEQYF. CDR3 bases: TGTGCCAGCAGCAAGACAGTTCCCTCCTACGAGCAGTACTTC.

DNA of the CDR3: TGCGCCAGCAGCTTCCGGGACAGGGAGGACACTGAAGCTTTCTTT. Encoded protein: CASSFRDREDTEAFF. The gene calls are TRBV5-1 and TRBJ1-1; the match to TRBD1 covers 9 bases. The CDR3 is 15 amino acids. Germline V gene lookup returns CDR1 SGHRS and CDR2 YFSETQ. With 2 bases clipped from V and 3 bases from J, the junction kept 5 bases outside the gene matches.

This chain links TRBV30 with TRBJ1-2; D call uncertain. Germline lookup yields CDR1 GTSNPN and CDR2 SVGIG (reference sequence). V lost 2 bases to trimming and J lost 7 bases, with 8 bases between them. The CDR3 runs to 11 residues. DNA for the CDR3: TGTGCCTGGAGTCGGGGATCTGGCTACACCTTC. Its translation is CAWSRGSGYTF.

The rearrangement joins TRBV11-1 to TRBJ2-2; 7 bases are shared with TRBD1. The CDR3 spans 15 residues. V lost 5 bases, J lost 2 bases, and 5 bases stayed unmatched. Germline V gene lookup returns CDR1 SGHAT and CDR2 FQDESV (reference sequence). CDR3 bases: TGTGCCAGCAGCCGAGGGGGCGGAAACACCGGGGAGCTGTTTTTT. Translating gives CASSRGGGNTGELFF. The full variable domain, its missing parts supplied by reference TRBV11-1 and TRBJ2-2, is EAEVAQSPRYKITEKSQAVAFWCDPISGHATLYWYRQILGQGPELLVQFQDESVVDDSQLPKDRFSAERLKGVDSTLKIQPAELGDSAMYLCASSRGGGNTGELFFGEGSRLTVL.